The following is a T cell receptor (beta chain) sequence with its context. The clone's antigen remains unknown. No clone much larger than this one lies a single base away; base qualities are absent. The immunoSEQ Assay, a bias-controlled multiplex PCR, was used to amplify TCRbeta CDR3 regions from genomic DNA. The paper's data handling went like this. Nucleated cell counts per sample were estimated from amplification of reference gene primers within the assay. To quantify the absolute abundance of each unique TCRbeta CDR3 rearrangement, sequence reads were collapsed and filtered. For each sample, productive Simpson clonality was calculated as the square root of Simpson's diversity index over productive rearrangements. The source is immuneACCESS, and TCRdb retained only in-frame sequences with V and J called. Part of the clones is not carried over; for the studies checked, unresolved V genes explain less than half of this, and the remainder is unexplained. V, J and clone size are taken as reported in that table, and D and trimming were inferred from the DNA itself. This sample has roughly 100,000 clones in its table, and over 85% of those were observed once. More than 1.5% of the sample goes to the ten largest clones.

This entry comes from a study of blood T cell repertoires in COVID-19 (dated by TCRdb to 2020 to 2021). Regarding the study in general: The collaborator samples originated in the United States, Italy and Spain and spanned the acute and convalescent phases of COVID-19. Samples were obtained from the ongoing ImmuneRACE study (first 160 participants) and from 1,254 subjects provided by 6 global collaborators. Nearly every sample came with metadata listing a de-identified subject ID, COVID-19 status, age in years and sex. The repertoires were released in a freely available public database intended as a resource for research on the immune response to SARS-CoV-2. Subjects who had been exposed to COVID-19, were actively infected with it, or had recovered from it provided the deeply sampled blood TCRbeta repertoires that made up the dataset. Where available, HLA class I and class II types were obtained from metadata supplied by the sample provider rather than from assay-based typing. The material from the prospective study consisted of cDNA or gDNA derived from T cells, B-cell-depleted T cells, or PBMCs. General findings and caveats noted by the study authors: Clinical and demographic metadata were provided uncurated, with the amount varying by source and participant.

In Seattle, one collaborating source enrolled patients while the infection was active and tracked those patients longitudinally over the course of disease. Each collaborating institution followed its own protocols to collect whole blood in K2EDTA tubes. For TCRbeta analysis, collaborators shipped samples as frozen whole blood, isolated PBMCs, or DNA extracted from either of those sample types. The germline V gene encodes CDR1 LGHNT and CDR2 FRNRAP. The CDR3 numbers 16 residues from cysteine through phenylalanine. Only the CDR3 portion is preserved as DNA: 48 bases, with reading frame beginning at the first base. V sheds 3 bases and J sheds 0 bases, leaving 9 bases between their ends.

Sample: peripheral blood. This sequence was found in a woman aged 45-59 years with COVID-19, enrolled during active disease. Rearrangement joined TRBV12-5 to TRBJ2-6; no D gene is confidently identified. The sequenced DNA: TGTGCTAGTGGTTTCGTGACAACCTCTGGGGCCAACGTCCTGACTTTC. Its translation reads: CASGFVTTSGANVLTF. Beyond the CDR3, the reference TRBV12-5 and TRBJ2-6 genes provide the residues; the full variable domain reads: DARVTQTPRHKVTEMGQEVTMRCQPILGHNTVFWYRQTMMQGLELLAYFRNRAPLDDSGMPKDRFSAEMPDATLATLKIQPSEPRDSAVYFCASGFVTTSGANVLTFGAGSRLTVL.